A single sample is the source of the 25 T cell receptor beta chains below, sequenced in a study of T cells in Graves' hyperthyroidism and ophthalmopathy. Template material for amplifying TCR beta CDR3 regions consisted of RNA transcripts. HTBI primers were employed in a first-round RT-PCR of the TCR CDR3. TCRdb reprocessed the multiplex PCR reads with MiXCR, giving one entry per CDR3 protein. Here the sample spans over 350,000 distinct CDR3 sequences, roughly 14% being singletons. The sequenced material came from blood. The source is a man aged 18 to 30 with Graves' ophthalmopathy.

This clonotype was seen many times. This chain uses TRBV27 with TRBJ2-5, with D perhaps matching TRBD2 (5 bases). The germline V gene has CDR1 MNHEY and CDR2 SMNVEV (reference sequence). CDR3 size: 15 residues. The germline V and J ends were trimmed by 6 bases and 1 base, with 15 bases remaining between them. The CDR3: CASRTWGAAQETQYF. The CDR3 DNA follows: TGTGCCAGCAGGACCTGGGGAGCGGCCCAAGAGACCCAGTACTTC.

The CDR3 spells CASGYNSPLHF. The CDR3 bases are TGTGCCAGCGGCTATAATTCACCCCTCCACTTT. The genes are TRBV6-5 and TRBJ1-6; D uncertain. This CDR3 spans 11 amino acids. The V end was cut by 8 bases, the J end by 3 bases, with 2 bases between. Germline V gives CDR1 MNHEY, CDR2 SVGAGI.

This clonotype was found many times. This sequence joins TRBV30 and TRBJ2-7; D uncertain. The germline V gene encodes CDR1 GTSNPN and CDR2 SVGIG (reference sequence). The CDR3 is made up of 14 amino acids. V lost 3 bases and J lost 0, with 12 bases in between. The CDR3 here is CAWRKTGSSYEQYF. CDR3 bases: TGTGCCTGGAGGAAGACTGGAAGCTCCTACGAGCAGTACTTC.

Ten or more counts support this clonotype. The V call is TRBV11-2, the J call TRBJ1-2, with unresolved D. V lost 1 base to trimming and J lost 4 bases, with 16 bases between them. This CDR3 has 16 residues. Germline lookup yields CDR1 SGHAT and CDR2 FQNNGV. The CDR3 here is CASSLVGAGSLYGYTF. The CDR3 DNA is TGTGCCAGCAGCTTAGTCGGCGCAGGTTCCCTCTATGGCTACACCTTC.

CDR3 sequence: CASSPYRGLNTEAFF. CDR3 bases: TGTGCCAGCAGCCCGTACAGGGGGCTGAACACTGAAGCTTTCTTT. The chain joins TRBV11-2 to TRBJ1-1; 9 bases agree with TRBD1. CDR1 is SGHAT and CDR2 is FQNNGV in the germline V gene. The length of the CDR3 is 15 residues. Trimming cost V 5 bases and J 0 bases; bases outside gene matches: 4.

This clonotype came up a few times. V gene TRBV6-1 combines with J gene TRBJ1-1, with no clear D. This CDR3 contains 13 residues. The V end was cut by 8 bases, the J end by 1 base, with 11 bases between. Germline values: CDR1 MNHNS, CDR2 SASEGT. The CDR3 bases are TGTGCCAGCCAATATGAACAGAACACTGAAGCTTTCTTT. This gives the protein CASQYEQNTEAFF.

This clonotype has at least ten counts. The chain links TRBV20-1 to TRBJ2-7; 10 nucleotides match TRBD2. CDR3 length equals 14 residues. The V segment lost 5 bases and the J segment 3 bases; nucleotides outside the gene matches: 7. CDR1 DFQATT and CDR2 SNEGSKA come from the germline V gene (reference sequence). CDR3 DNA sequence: TGCAGTGCTGAGGCGGGACTAGCGCTCTACGAGCAGTACTTC. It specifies CSAEAGLALYEQYF.

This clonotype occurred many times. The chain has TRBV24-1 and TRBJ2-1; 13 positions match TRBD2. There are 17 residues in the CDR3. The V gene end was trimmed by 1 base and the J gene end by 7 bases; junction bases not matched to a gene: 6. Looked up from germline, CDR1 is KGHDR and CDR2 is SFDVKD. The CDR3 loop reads CATSDLTSGRAGNEQFF. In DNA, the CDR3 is TGTGCCACCAGTGATTTAACTAGCGGGAGGGCGGGGAATGAGCAGTTCTTC.

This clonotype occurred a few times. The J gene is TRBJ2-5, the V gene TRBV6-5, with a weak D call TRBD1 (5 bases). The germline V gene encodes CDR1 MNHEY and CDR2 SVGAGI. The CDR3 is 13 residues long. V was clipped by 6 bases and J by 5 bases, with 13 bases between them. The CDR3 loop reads CASRPTVQETQYF. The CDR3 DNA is TGTGCCAGCAGACCGACAGTACAGGAGACCCAGTACTTC.

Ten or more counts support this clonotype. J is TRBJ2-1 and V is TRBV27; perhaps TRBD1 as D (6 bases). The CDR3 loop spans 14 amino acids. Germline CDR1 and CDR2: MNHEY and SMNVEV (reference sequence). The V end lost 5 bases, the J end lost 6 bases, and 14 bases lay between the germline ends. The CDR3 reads CASSPRTAPNEQFF. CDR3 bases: TGTGCCAGCAGTCCCCGGACAGCACCCAATGAGCAGTTCTTC.

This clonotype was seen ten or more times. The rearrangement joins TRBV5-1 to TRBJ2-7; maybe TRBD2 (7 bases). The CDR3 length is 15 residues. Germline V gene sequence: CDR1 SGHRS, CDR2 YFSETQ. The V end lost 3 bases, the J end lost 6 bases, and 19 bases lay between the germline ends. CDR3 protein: CASSSGARGGSEQYF. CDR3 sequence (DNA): TGCGCCAGCAGCTCTGGAGCCAGGGGCGGGAGCGAGCAGTACTTC. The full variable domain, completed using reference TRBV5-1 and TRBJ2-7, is KAGVTQTPRYLIKTRGQQVTLSCSPISGHRSVSWYQQTPGQGLQFLFEYFSETQRNKGNFPGRFSGRQFSNSRSEMNVSTLELGDSALYLCASSSGARGGSEQYFGPGTRLTVT.

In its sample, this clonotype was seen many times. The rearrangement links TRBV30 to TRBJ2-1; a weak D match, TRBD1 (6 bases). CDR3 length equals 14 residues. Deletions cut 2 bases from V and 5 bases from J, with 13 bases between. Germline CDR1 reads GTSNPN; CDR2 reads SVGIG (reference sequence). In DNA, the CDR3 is TGTGCCTGGAGTAGGGGGAACGGTCACAATGAGCAGTTCTTC. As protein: CAWSRGNGHNEQFF. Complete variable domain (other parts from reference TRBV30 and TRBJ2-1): SQTIHQWPATLVQPVGSPLSLECTVEGTSNPNLYWYRQAAGRGLQLLFYSVGIGQISSEVPQNLSASRPQDRQFILSSKKLLLSDSGFYLCAWSRGNGHNEQFFGPGTRLTVL.

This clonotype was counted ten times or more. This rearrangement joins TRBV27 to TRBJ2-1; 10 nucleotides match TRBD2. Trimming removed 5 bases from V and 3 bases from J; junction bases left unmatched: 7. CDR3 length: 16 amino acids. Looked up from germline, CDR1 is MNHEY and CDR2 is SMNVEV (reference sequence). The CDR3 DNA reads TGTGCCAGCAGTCCCAGGGGGACTAGCGTCTACAATGAGCAGTTCTTC. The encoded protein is CASSPRGTSVYNEQFF.

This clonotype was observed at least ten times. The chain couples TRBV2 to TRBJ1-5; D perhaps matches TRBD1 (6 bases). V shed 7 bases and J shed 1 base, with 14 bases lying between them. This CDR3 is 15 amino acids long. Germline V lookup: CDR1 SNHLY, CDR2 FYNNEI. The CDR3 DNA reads TGTGCCAGCACTACAGGGTTGGAAAGCAATCAGCCCCAGCATTTT. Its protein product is CASTTGLESNQPQHF.

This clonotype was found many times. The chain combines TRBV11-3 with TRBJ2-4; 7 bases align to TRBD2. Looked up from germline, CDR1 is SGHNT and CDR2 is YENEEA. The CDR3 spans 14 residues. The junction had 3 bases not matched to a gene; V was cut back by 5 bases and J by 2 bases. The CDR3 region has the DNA TGTGCCAGCAGCCCCGGGACTACCAAAAACATTCAGTACTTC. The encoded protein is CASSPGTTKNIQYF.

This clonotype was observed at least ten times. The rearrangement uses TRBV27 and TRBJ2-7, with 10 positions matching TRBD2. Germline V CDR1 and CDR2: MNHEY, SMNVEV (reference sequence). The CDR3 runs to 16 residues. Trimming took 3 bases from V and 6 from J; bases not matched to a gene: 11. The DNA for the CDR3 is TGTGCCAGCAGTTTCACCTTCCTAGCGGGAGTAGGCGAGCAGTACTTC. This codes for CASSFTFLAGVGEQYF.

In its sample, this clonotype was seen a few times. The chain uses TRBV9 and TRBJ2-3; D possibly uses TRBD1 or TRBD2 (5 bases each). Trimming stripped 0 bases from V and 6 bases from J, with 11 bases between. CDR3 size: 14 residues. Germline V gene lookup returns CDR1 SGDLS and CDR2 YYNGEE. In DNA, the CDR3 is TGTGCCAGCAGCGTAGGTCAGGGAGTTGATACGCAGTATTTT. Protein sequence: CASSVGQGVDTQYF.

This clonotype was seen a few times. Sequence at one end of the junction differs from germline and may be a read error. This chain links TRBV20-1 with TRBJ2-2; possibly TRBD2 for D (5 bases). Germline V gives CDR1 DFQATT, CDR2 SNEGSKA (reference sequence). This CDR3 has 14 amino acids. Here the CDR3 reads CSARVPGVTGELFF. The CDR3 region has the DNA TGCAGTGCCAGAGTGCCCGGGGTGACCGGGGAGCTGTTTTTT.

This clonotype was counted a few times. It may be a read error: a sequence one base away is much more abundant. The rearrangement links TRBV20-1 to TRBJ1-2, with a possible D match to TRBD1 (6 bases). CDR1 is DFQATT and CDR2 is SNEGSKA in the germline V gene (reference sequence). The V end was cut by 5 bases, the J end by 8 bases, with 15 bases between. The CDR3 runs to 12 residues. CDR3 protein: CSAGAQGSGYTF. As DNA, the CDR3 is TGCAGTGCTGGGGCACAGGGATCAGGCTACACCTTC.

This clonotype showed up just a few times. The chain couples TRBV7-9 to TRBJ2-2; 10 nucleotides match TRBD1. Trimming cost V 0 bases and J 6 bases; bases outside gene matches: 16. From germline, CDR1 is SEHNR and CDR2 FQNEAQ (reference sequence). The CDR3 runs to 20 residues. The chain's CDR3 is CASSLARSGQGVFNPGELFF. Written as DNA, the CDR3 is TGTGCCAGCAGCTTAGCTCGGAGCGGACAGGGGGTATTTAACCCCGGGGAGCTGTTTTTT.

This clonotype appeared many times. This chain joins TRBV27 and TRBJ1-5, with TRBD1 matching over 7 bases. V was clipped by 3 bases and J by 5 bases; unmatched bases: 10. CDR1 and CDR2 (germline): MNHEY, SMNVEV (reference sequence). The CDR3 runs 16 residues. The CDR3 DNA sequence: TGTGCCAGCAGTTTGACGATGAGCACAGGGGATCAGCCCCAGCATTTT. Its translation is CASSLTMSTGDQPQHF.

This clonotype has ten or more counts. CDR3 DNA sequence: TGTGCCAGCAGCCGTCAGGGGGCCTACACAGATACGCAGTATTTT. This codes for CASSRQGAYTDTQYF. The chain carries TRBV28 and TRBJ2-3, with TRBD1 matching 8 bases. V trimming: 6 bases; J trimming: 2 bases; junction bases outside the gene matches: 7. Per the germline V gene, CDR1 is MDHEN and CDR2 is SYDVKM. The CDR3 length is 15 residues.

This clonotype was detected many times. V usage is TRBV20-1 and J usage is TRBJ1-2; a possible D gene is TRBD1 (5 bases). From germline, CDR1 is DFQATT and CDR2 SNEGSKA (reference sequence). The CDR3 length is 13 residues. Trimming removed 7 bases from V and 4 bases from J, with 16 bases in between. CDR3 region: CSGTGPRSYGYTF. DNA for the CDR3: TGCAGTGGTACGGGGCCTCGAAGCTATGGCTACACCTTC.

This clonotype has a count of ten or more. The CDR3 DNA reads TGTGCCGCGGGAAGGGCCTCATATGAAGCTTTCTTT. Translation gives CAAGRASYEAFF. This chain connects TRBV6-1 to TRBJ1-1; D ambiguous. The CDR3 is 12 amino acids. CDR1 is MNHNS and CDR2 is SASEGT in the germline V gene. The ends were cut back, 11 bases at V and 7 bases at J, with 17 bases in the middle.

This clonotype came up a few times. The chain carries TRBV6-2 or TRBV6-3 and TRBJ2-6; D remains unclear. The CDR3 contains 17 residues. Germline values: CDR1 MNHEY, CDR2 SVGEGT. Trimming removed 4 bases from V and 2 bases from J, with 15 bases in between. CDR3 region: CASSLDPNLAGANVLTF. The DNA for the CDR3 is TGTGCCAGCAGTTTAGACCCAAATTTAGCTGGGGCCAACGTCCTGACTTTC.